This entry describes one T cell receptor beta chain. The record originates from a study of shared clonotypes between healthy human individuals. About 30,000 T cell genomes (approximately 210 ng DNA) went into each sorted-subset replicate. Data came from immunoSEQ multiplex PCR; TCRdb stores just in-frame clones and leaves some out. The sample consists of approximately 620,000 clones, less than 98% of them appearing once. Germline values: CDR1 MNHEY, CDR2 SMNVEV (reference sequence). The CDR3 extends over 13 amino acids. Trimming shortened V by 6 bases and J by 0 bases, and 3 bases separated the two germline ends.

The sequence was collected from a woman in her 30s in good health. Sequenced sample: naive CD4+ T cells sorted from blood. Subset given: CD45RA+ positively selected. The chain is built from TRBV27 and TRBJ2-6, with unresolved D. CDR3 nucleotide sequence: TGTGCCAGCAGCGTCTCTGGGGCCAACGTCCTGACTTTC. It translates to CASSVSGANVLTF.